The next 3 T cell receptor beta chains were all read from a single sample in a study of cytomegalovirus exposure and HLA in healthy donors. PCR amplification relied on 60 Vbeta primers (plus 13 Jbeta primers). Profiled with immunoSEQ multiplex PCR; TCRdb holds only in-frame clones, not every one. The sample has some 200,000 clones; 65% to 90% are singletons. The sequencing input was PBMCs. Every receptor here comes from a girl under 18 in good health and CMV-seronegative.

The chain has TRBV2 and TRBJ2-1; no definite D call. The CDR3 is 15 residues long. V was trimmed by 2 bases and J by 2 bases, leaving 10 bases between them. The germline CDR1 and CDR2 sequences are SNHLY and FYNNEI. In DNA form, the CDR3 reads TGTGCCAGCAGTGAACTAGGTGGTCCCTACAATGAGCAGTTCTTC. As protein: CASSELGGPYNEQFF.

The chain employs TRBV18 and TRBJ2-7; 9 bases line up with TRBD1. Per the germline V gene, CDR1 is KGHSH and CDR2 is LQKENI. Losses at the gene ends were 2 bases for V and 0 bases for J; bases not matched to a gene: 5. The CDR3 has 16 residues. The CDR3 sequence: CASSPARTGVSYEQYF. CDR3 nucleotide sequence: TGTGCCAGCTCACCAGCCCGGACAGGGGTCTCCTACGAGCAGTACTTC.

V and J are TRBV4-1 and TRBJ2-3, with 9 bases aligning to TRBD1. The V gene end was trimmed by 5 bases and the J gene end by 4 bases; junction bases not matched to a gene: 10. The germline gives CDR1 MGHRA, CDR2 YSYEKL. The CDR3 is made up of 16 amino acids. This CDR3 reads CASSYGTGRYSDTQYF. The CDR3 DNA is TGCGCCAGCAGCTATGGGACAGGGAGGTACTCAGATACGCAGTATTTT.